The rows below give T cell receptor beta chains drawn from one sample of a study of response to subunit inactivated influenza vaccine. TCRdb re-analysed the RT-PCR reads in MiXCR, keeping a single row per CDR3 protein. The sample has 500,000 to 650,000 distinct CDR3 sequences, 7.6% seen once; the top ten hold over 10%. The sequencing used PBMCs from blood, collected around 25 months after vaccination. These receptors all come from a man aged 50-75 years who received an inactivated influenza vaccine. CDR3s include the opening cysteine and the closing phenylalanine or tryptophan. D genes are given only for firm matches. Only part of the rows carry a size: once, few, many, or a class if the clone is expanded.

>-|TRBV12-3/TRBV12-4|few|TRBJ1-2
TGTGCCAGCAGTTTGAACGCCTACGGTGGCTACACCTTC
CASSLNAYGGYTF
>-|TRBV5-2|once|TRBJ2-3
TGTGCCAGGGGCCCCGGGCGCCTCTGCACAGATACGCAGTATTTT
CARGPGRLCTDTQYF
>-|TRBV5-5|few|TRBJ2-4
TGTGCCAGCAGCTTCTCTCGGGGGAGCATTCAGTACTTC
CASSFSRGSIQYF
>-|TRBV12-3/TRBV12-4|few|TRBJ2-3
TGTGCCAGCAGCCTGGGACCGATCACAGATACGCAGTATTTT
CASSLGPITDTQYF
>-|TRBV4-2|many|TRBJ2-1
TGTGCCAGCAGCCAAGAGACAGCTAGCTCCTACAATGAGCAGTTCTTC
CASSQETASSYNEQFF
>-|TRBV2|few|TRBJ1-5
TGTGCCAGCACCCGTGAGACAGACAATCAGCCCCAGCATTTT
CASTRETDNQPQHF
>-|TRBV20-1|few|TRBJ1-4
TGCAGCGTTACTTGGGGAGAAAAACTGTTTTTT
CSVTWGEKLFF
>TRBD1|TRBV4-1|few|TRBJ1-1
TGCGCCAGCAGCCAGCGACAGGGTTTTTTTGACACTGAAGCTTTCTTT
CASSQRQGFFDTEAFF
>-|TRBV15|-|TRBJ2-1
TGTGCCACCAGCAGAGGTTTAGCATTACAAGTTTCCTACAATGAGCAGTTCTTC
CATSRGLALQVSYNEQFF
>TRBD2|TRBV28|-|TRBJ2-1
TGTGCCAGCAGTTTAGCGGGAGCTGGTTACAATGAGCAGTTCTTC
CASSLAGAGYNEQFF
>TRBD2|TRBV29-1|-|TRBJ2-5
TGCAGTGGACGGGGGGGTCAAGAGACCCAGTACTTC
CSGRGGQETQYF
>TRBD2|TRBV20-1|-|TRBJ2-2
TGCAGTGCCCTGGGTTTAGCGGGAGGTTGGACCGGGGAGCTGTTTTTT
CSALGLAGGWTGELFF
>-|TRBV7-9|-|TRBJ2-1
TGTGCCAGCAGCTTAGTGCGGGGGCTCTACAATGAGCAGTTCTTC
CASSLVRGLYNEQFF
>-|TRBV2|many|TRBJ1-1
TGTGCCAGCAGGCTACAGGTTAACACTGAAGCTTTCTTT
CASRLQVNTEAFF
>-|TRBV6-2/TRBV6-3|few|TRBJ1-4
TGTGCCAGCTTCCCGCTGATTCGGGCCCGGGAAAAACTGTTTTTT
CASFPLIRAREKLFF
>-|TRBV10-3|-|TRBJ1-1
TGTGCCACCTCCCCCCGCGAGGGGAACACTGAAGCTTTCTTT
CATSPREGNTEAFF
>-|TRBV21-1|few|TRBJ2-3
TGTGCCAGCAGCAAAGAAGCGGACTCGACCGAAGATACGCAGTATTTT
CASSKEADSTEDTQYF
>-|TRBV7-9|many|TRBJ2-1
TGTGCCAGCAGTCGCTATTATGAGCAGTTCTTC
CASSRYYEQFF
>-|TRBV20-1|many|TRBJ2-7
TGCAGTGCCCCAGTTAACCGTAATTCCTACGAGCAGTACTTC
CSAPVNRNSYEQYF
>-|TRBV28|-|TRBJ2-2
TGTGCCAGCAGCCCTATGAGGCTTGGGGAGCTGTTTTTT
CASSPMRLGELFF
>TRBD2|TRBV9|-|TRBJ2-3
TGTGCCAGCAGCGTTAGCGGGAGGAACCCAGATACGCAGTATTTT
CASSVSGRNPDTQYF
>-|TRBV6-2/TRBV6-3|many|TRBJ2-2
TGTGCCAGCCGTCGGACCGGGGAGCTGTTTTTT
CASRRTGELFF
>TRBD1|TRBV6-6|-|TRBJ2-5
TGTGCCAGCAGTGACAGGGGGCGGGGGACCCAGTACTTC
CASSDRGRGTQYF
>TRBD2|TRBV27|few|TRBJ2-1
TGTGCCAGCAGTTTTGCGGGAGGGAATGAGCAGTTCTTC
CASSFAGGNEQFF
>-|TRBV4-1|few|TRBJ1-5
TGCGCCAGCAGCCACCCTGCCAGGGGTCAGCCCCAGCATTTT
CASSHPARGQPQHF
>TRBD2|TRBV29-1|few|TRBJ2-2
TGCAGCGGCTACGGGACTAGCGGGAGGGCCTCCGGGGAGCTGTTTTTT
CSGYGTSGRASGELFF
>-|TRBV7-8|-|TRBJ2-1
TGTGCCAGCAGCATTAGCGGTACCTCCTACAATGAGCAGTTCTTC
CASSISGTSYNEQFF
>-|TRBV28|-|TRBJ2-3
TGTGCCAGCGGTGGGGTCTTACTCGCAGATACGCAGTATTTT
CASGGVLLADTQYF
>-|TRBV6-4|few|TRBJ2-7
TGTGCCAGCACCGACGGCGGGAAGGCATACGAGCAGTACTTC
CASTDGGKAYEQYF
>TRBD2|TRBV11-2|many|TRBJ2-3
TGTGCCAGCAGCCTCAACTCGGGGACTAGCGGCACAGATACGCAGTATTTT
CASSLNSGTSGTDTQYF
>TRBD1|TRBV4-2|few|TRBJ1-2
TGTGCCAGCAGCCAAGTAGCCCAGGGGGAAGGCTACACCTTC
CASSQVAQGEGYTF
>-|TRBV7-6|-|TRBJ1-5
TGTGCCAGCAGCTCGGACTGGAATCAGCCCCAGCATTTT
CASSSDWNQPQHF
>TRBD2|TRBV4-2|few|TRBJ2-2
TGTGCCAGCAGACCCACTAGCGGGCCCGGGGAGCTGTTTTTT
CASRPTSGPGELFF
>-|TRBV27|few|TRBJ1-4
TGTGCCAGCAGTTGGGGTCGGTTTCTAGCTAATGAAAAACTGTTTTTT
CASSWGRFLANEKLFF
>-|TRBV12-3/TRBV12-4|few|TRBJ1-5
TGTGCCAGCAGTTTACCGAGTCAGCCCCAGCATTTT
CASSLPSQPQHF
>TRBD1|TRBV20-1|few|TRBJ1-1
TGCAGCGCTAGACAGGGAGGGTCCTTCACTGAAGCTTTCTTT
CSARQGGSFTEAFF
>TRBD2|TRBV20-1|many|TRBJ2-7
TGCAGTGCTACCCAGACTAGCGGGAGGTACGAGCAGTACTTC
CSATQTSGRYEQYF
>-|TRBV7-2|few|TRBJ1-1
TGTGCCAGCAGCCAATTCGAACGTCCAGGGGCTGAAGCTTTCTTT
CASSQFERPGAEAFF
>-|TRBV20-1|many|TRBJ2-2
TGCAGTGCCCCGCGGGGCGGGAACGCCGGGGAGCTGTTTTTT
CSAPRGGNAGELFF
>-|TRBV7-6|-|TRBJ2-7
TGTGCCAGCAGCCCCCTAGGGGGGTACGGGGACGAGCAGTACTTC
CASSPLGGYGDEQYF
>-|TRBV24-1|-|TRBJ2-1
TGTGCCACCAGTGGGGTGGGGTCCGGGGGAACTCTGGGGAATGAGCAGTTCTTC
CATSGVGSGGTLGNEQFF
>-|TRBV18|few|TRBJ2-7
TGTGCCAGCTCAGACCTATTACCGGGACTGAGCTACGAGCAGTACTTC
CASSDLLPGLSYEQYF
>TRBD2|TRBV5-1|few|TRBJ2-7
TGCGCCAGCAGGGCGCAGGCTAGCGGGAGTTACGAGCAGTACTTC
CASRAQASGSYEQYF
>TRBD2|TRBV6-5|many|TRBJ2-7
TGTGCCAGCAGTCACCTCCGAGCGGGAGTTTTTTCCGTCGAGCAGTACTTC
CASSHLRAGVFSVEQYF
>TRBD1|TRBV11-2|many|TRBJ1-3
TGTGCCAGCAGCTACCCGGGACAGGGGCCGAGAAGAAGCTCTGGAAACACCATATATTTT
CASSYPGQGPRRSSGNTIYF
>TRBD1|TRBV5-6|many|TRBJ2-5
TGTGCCAGCAGCTTAGAAGGTCGGGCAGGGGGCAGATCCTTGGAGACCCAGTACTTC
CASSLEGRAGGRSLETQYF
>-|TRBV7-2|-|TRBJ2-3
TGTGCCAGCAGCTCAGGAACCCTCACAGATACGCAGTATTTT
CASSSGTLTDTQYF
>-|TRBV20-1|-|TRBJ2-1
TGCAGTGCTAGAGATGGAGCCGGAGACAATGAGCAGTTCTTC
CSARDGAGDNEQFF
>-|TRBV20-1|-|TRBJ1-6
TGCAGTGCCCCGCTCCCCTATAATTCACCCCTCCACTTT
CSAPLPYNSPLHF
>-|TRBV10-3|-|TRBJ2-4
TGTGCCATCAGTGAGTCTGGAGGGGGCGGCATTCAGTACTTC
CAISESGGGGIQYF
>TRBD1|TRBV12-3/TRBV12-4|many|TRBJ2-2
TGTGCCAGCAGTTTAAGGGGACAGTCCACCGGGGAGCTGTTTTTT
CASSLRGQSTGELFF
>-|TRBV12-3/TRBV12-4|-|TRBJ2-5
TGTGCCAGCACTTTAGGATTTTGGGAGACCCAGTACTTC
CASTLGFWETQYF
>TRBD1|TRBV7-2|-|TRBJ1-2
TGTGCCGCGTGGGACAGGGCTAACTATGGCTACACCTTC
CAAWDRANYGYTF
>-|TRBV6-2/TRBV6-3|-|TRBJ1-6
TGTGCCAGCAGTTACACATCGGGCAGAAAAAATTCACCCCTCCACTTT
CASSYTSGRKNSPLHF